The 30 T cell receptor beta chains below all came from one sample that was sequenced in a study of pediatric ulcerative colitis. One to two pinch biopsies were taken from the rectum during colonoscopy. Profiled with immunoSEQ multiplex PCR; TCRdb holds only in-frame clones, not every one. The sample carries tens of thousands of clones, 60% to 85% recorded once. Sequenced input: gut tissue. Receptors originate from a girl aged 10-17 years with moderate ulcerative colitis.

V is TRBV10-3 and J is TRBJ2-6; a weak D match, TRBD2 (6 bases). The germline CDR1 and CDR2 sequences are ENHRY and SYGVKD. This CDR3 comprises 16 residues. V was pared by 3 bases and J by 0 bases, with 9 bases between. The DNA of the CDR3 is TGTGCCATCAGTGAAGGGAGGACCTCTGGGGCCAACGTCCTGACTTTC. Translating it yields CAISEGRTSGANVLTF.

The V and J genes are TRBV5-1 and TRBJ2-7; D is ambiguous. The germline V gene encodes CDR1 SGHRS and CDR2 YFSETQ. V was shortened by 4 bases and J by 2 bases, with 10 bases between the two germline ends. CDR3 length: 13 amino acids. CDR3 sequence reads: CASSSALAYEQYF. The CDR3 DNA follows: TGCGCCAGCAGCAGTGCCTTAGCCTACGAGCAGTACTTC.

The V gene is TRBV5-1, the J gene TRBJ1-2; 10 bases are shared with TRBD1. CDR1 is SGHRS and CDR2 is YFSETQ in the germline V gene. The CDR3 contains 16 residues. With V trimmed by 0 bases and J by 2 bases, 4 bases remained unmatched. The CDR3 here is CASSLAGQGRNYGYTF. CDR3 in DNA: TGCGCCAGCAGCTTGGCGGGACAGGGGAGAAACTATGGCTACACCTTC.

The table lists this clone with a few counts. This chain links TRBV27 with TRBJ2-1; TRBD2 agrees at 11 bases. The germline V gene encodes CDR1 MNHEY and CDR2 SMNVEV (reference sequence). The length of the CDR3 is 15 residues. V was pared by 3 bases and J by 4 bases, with 2 bases of the junction left unmatched. This CDR3 is CASSFLAGGYNEQFF. CDR3 in DNA: TGTGCCAGCAGTTTTTTAGCGGGAGGGTACAATGAGCAGTTCTTC.

The V call is TRBV10-3, the J call TRBJ1-2; no clear D. This CDR3 region has 14 residues. Trimming took off 2 bases at V and 8 bases at J, with 15 bases between the two ends. CDR1 is ENHRY and CDR2 is SYGVKD in the germline V gene. Written as DNA, the CDR3 is TGTGCCATCAGTGAGGAGAGAAAGAATGAGGGCTACACCTTC. This sequence encodes CAISEERKNEGYTF.

The chain uses TRBV7-2 and TRBJ2-5; D assignment may be TRBD1 or TRBD2 (5 bases each). V lost 2 bases to trimming and J lost 4 bases, with 14 bases between them. This CDR3 has 15 residues. The germline V gene encodes CDR1 SGHTA and CDR2 FQGNSA. CDR3 loop: CASSLLGVGGETQYF. Here the CDR3 DNA reads TGTGCCAGCAGCTTACTGGGGGTGGGTGGAGAGACCCAGTACTTC.

The V call is TRBV11-2, the J call TRBJ1-1; possible D gene TRBD1, 5 bases. The CDR3 spans 18 residues. The germline V gene has CDR1 SGHAT and CDR2 FQNNGV. V was shortened by 4 bases and J by 7 bases, with 28 bases between the two germline ends. In nucleotides, the CDR3 is TGTGCCAGCAGCTCAGAGCTCCAATGGGTGACAATGGGGCATGAAGCTTTCTTT. It encodes CASSSELQWVTMGHEAFF.

The chain joins TRBV2 to TRBJ1-2, with TRBD1 matching over 7 bases. Germline assignment: CDR1 SNHLY and CDR2 FYNNEI. After removal of 7 bases from V and 7 bases from J, the junction contained 6 bases not matched to a gene. The CDR3 is 12 amino acids. CDR3 loop: CASTSGGGGYTF. Here the CDR3 DNA reads TGTGCCAGCACATCAGGGGGGGGTGGCTACACCTTC.

The chain links TRBV5-1 to TRBJ2-1; the D call may be TRBD1 or TRBD2 (5 bases each). There are 16 residues in the CDR3. The V and J ends lost 1 base and 1 base respectively, with 12 bases between them. Germline loops: CDR1 SGHRS, CDR2 YFSETQ. CDR3 loop: CASSLPVGASYNEQFF. The CDR3 DNA sequence: TGCGCCAGCAGCTTGCCAGTCGGGGCTTCCTACAATGAGCAGTTCTTC. The whole variable domain, remainder taken from reference TRBV5-1 and TRBJ2-1, is KAGVTQTPRYLIKTRGQQVTLSCSPISGHRSVSWYQQTPGQGLQFLFEYFSETQRNKGNFPGRFSGRQFSNSRSEMNVSTLELGDSALYLCASSLPVGASYNEQFFGPGTRLTVL.

The rearrangement joins TRBV9 to TRBJ2-7; 8 positions agree with TRBD1. Germline V gives CDR1 SGDLS, CDR2 YYNGEE. The V gene end was trimmed by 0 bases and the J gene end by 5 bases; junction bases not matched to a gene: 7. The CDR3 loop spans 15 amino acids. The CDR3 protein is CASSVDGQGYDEQYF. DNA for the CDR3: TGTGCCAGCAGCGTAGATGGACAGGGTTACGACGAGCAGTACTTC.

The chain carries TRBV30 and TRBJ1-6; D is ambiguous. V was clipped by 2 bases and J by 8 bases, with 7 bases between them. The CDR3 runs to 12 residues. The germline gives CDR1 GTSNPN, CDR2 SVGIG (reference sequence). CDR3 DNA: TGTGCCTGGAGTAGGACTGATTCACCCCTCCACTTT. Amino acids: CAWSRTDSPLHF.

The gene calls are TRBV4-2 and TRBJ2-7, with D perhaps matching TRBD2 (5 bases). Trimming removed 6 bases at V and 4 bases at J, with 7 bases between. The CDR3 totals 11 residues. CDR1 and CDR2 from the germline V gene are LGHNA and YNFKEQ. The CDR3 spells CASSEGYEQYF. The CDR3 nucleotides read TGTGCCAGCAGTGAGGGATACGAGCAGTACTTC.

This clone has only one observation. This rearrangement joins TRBV14 to TRBJ2-6, with TRBD2 matching 7 bases. The CDR3 totals 17 residues. Germline CDR1 SGHDN, CDR2 FVKESK. The J segment lost 6 bases and the V segment lost 4 bases, leaving 12 bases of the junction unmatched. The CDR3 bases are TGTGCCAGCAGCCTACGACAGCGGGGCGCTAAGGCCAACGTCCTGACTTTC. Amino acid sequence: CASSLRQRGAKANVLTF.

This clone was counted only a few times. The gene calls are TRBV20-1 and TRBJ1-4, with D uncertain. CDR1 and CDR2 (germline): DFQATT, SNEGSKA (reference sequence). The V end lost 1 base, the J end lost 8 bases, and 5 bases lay between the germline ends. This CDR3 is 11 amino acids long. For the CDR3, the DNA is TGCAGTGCTAGAGTGAAGGAAAAACTGTTTTTT. This encodes CSARVKEKLFF.

The rearrangement uses TRBV18 and TRBJ1-2; D might be TRBD1 (5 bases). V was trimmed by 0 bases and J by 6 bases, leaving 23 bases between them. This CDR3 has 18 amino acids. The germline V gene has CDR1 KGHSH and CDR2 LQKENI. CDR3 amino acids: CASSPPERHRRPSHGYTF. The CDR3 region has the DNA TGTGCCAGCTCACCACCGGAGCGTCACAGGCGACCTTCACATGGCTACACCTTC.

The genes are TRBV6-5 and TRBJ2-7; D is possibly TRBD2 (6 bases). This CDR3 region has 16 residues. V was cut by 2 bases and J by 0 bases, with 14 bases left in between. Germline CDR1 and CDR2: MNHEY and SVGAGI. The CDR3 protein is CASSYRTSPRSYEQYF. CDR3 nucleotides: TGTGCCAGCAGTTACAGAACTAGCCCTCGCTCCTACGAGCAGTACTTC.

This chain joins TRBV18 and TRBJ1-2; weak D call: TRBD1 (5 bases). Germline CDR1 is KGHSH and CDR2 is LQKENI. V lost 2 bases and J 4 bases, leaving 14 bases between the germline ends. The CDR3 loop spans 15 amino acids. The CDR3 loop reads CASSPGRDQGYGYTF. CDR3 sequence (DNA): TGTGCCAGCTCACCAGGGAGAGATCAGGGCTATGGCTACACCTTC.

This clone has more than one count but fewer than ten. The rearrangement joins TRBV27 to TRBJ1-4; TRBD1 might be the D (5 bases). CDR1 MNHEY and CDR2 SMNVEV come from the germline V gene (reference sequence). The CDR3 extends over 13 amino acids. The V and J ends lost 3 bases and 11 bases respectively, with 13 bases between them. Written as DNA, the CDR3 is TGTGCCAGCAGTTTGGGCAGGGATTTGAAACTGTTTTTT. This sequence encodes CASSLGRDLKLFF.

The rearrangement joins TRBV7-9 to TRBJ1-2; possibly TRBD1 for D (5 bases). This CDR3 region has 12 residues. Trimming cost V 3 bases and J 8 bases, with 10 bases left between them. Germline loops: CDR1 SEHNR, CDR2 FQNEAQ (reference sequence). The CDR3 loop is CASSFGGRGYTF. CDR3 coding DNA: TGTGCCAGCAGCTTCGGGGGTAGAGGCTACACCTTC.

The gene calls are TRBV5-4 and TRBJ1-2, with D unresolved. CDR3 size: 12 residues. CDR1 is SGHNT and CDR2 is YYREEE in the germline V gene (reference sequence). V dropped 2 bases and J dropped 6 bases, with 8 bases sitting between them. CDR3 amino acids: CASSFRADGYTF. The CDR3, as DNA: TGTGCCAGCAGCTTTAGGGCTGATGGCTACACCTTC.

V is TRBV5-4 and J is TRBJ2-1, with D maybe TRBD2 (5 bases). CDR3 length: 16 amino acids. The ends were cut back, 0 bases at V and 7 bases at J, with 17 bases in the middle. CDR1 and CDR2 (germline): SGHNT, YYREEE (reference sequence). CDR3 DNA sequence: TGTGCCAGCAGCTTGGCGGGCGGTGGGAGATCGAATGAGCAGTTCTTC. The encoded protein is CASSLAGGGRSNEQFF.

The chain uses TRBV2 and TRBJ1-1; perhaps TRBD1 as D (6 bases). The length of the CDR3 is 14 residues. V dropped 10 bases and J dropped 0 bases, with 15 bases sitting between them. Per germline, CDR1 SNHLY and CDR2 FYNNEI. The CDR3 sequence is CATQDRRLNTEAFF. DNA for the CDR3: TGTGCCACCCAGGACAGACGGCTGAACACTGAAGCTTTCTTT.

The chain links TRBV18 to TRBJ1-2; no definite D call. Trimming took 4 bases from V and 7 from J, leaving 16 bases between them. Germline V gives CDR1 KGHSH, CDR2 LQKENI. The CDR3 contains 14 residues. The DNA of the CDR3 is TGTGCCAGCTCACTAGTCGACAATGCTTCTGGCTACACCTTC. This gives the protein CASSLVDNASGYTF. The full variable domain, its missing parts supplied by reference TRBV18 and TRBJ1-2, is NAGVMQNPRHLVRRRGQEARLRCSPMKGHSHVYWYRQLPEEGLKFMVYLQKENIIDESGMPKERFSAEFPKEGPSILRIQQVVRGDSAAYFCASSLVDNASGYTFGSGTRLTVV.

The V gene is TRBV16, the J gene TRBJ1-4; maybe TRBD1 (5 bases). Germline V gene data show CDR1 as KGHSY and CDR2 as FQNENV. Deletions cut 0 bases from V and 0 bases from J, with 23 bases between. The CDR3 totals 21 residues. The CDR3 loop is CASSQSSGVSGRVTTNEKLFF. The DNA of the CDR3 is TGTGCCAGCAGCCAATCTAGCGGTGTCTCGGGACGGGTGACAACTAATGAAAAACTGTTTTTT.

This chain uses TRBV27 with TRBJ1-1; perhaps TRBD1 as D (5 bases). Looked up from germline, CDR1 is MNHEY and CDR2 is SMNVEV (reference sequence). The CDR3 length is 14 residues. With 8 bases removed from V and 4 bases from J, the gap between germline ends came to 17 bases. The CDR3 DNA is TGTGCCAGCGTCGGGTGGGGGGGAGGCACTGAAGCTTTCTTT. It yields the protein CASVGWGGGTEAFF.

The V call is TRBV6-5, the J call TRBJ2-1, with TRBD2 matching 13 bases. The V gene end was trimmed by 5 bases and the J gene end by 10 bases; junction bases not matched to a gene: 5. The germline CDR1 and CDR2 sequences are MNHEY and SVGAGI. This CDR3 contains 14 residues. The CDR3 DNA is TGTGCCAGCAGTCGGACTAGCGGGAGTCAGGAGCAGTTCTTC. Translating gives CASSRTSGSQEQFF.

The chain couples TRBV5-6 to TRBJ2-2; 10 bases map to TRBD2. The germline gives CDR1 SGHDT, CDR2 YYEEEE. The J segment lost 5 bases and the V segment lost 4 bases, leaving 5 bases of the junction unmatched. The CDR3 totals 15 residues. The CDR3 nucleotides are TGTGCCAGCAGCGTGAGCGGGAGGGTTACCGGGGAGCTGTTTTTT. Translating gives CASSVSGRVTGELFF.

This sequence joins TRBV11-2 and TRBJ1-3, with D unresolved. There are 16 residues in the CDR3. Trimming took off 0 bases at V and 0 bases at J, with 9 bases between the two ends. Germline V CDR1 and CDR2: SGHAT, FQNNGV. DNA for the CDR3: TGTGCCAGCAGCTTAGAGTGGGCCACCTCTGGAAACACCATATATTTT. Translating gives CASSLEWATSGNTIYF.

The chain carries TRBV2 and TRBJ1-3; D uncertain. The CDR3 runs to 14 residues. Deletions cut 3 bases from V and 3 bases from J, with 9 bases between. Germline CDR1 reads SNHLY; CDR2 reads FYNNEI. The CDR3 is CASSDQRNGNTIYF. In DNA form, the CDR3 reads TGTGCCAGCAGTGACCAACGGAATGGAAACACCATATATTTT. The variable domain in full, completed from reference TRBV2 and TRBJ1-3, reads EPEVTQTPSHQVTQMGQEVILRCVPISNHLYFYWYRQILGQKVEFLVSFYNNEISEKSEIFDDQFSVERPDGSNFTLKIRSTKLEDSAMYFCASSDQRNGNTIYFGEGSWLTVV.

This clone was picked up a small number of times. This chain connects TRBV6-5 to TRBJ2-3; D unresolved. CDR1 and CDR2 (germline): MNHEY, SVGAGI. This CDR3 has 14 residues. V lost 6 bases and J 1 base, leaving 11 bases between the germline ends. The CDR3 protein is CASRRMARTDTQYF. CDR3 coding DNA: TGTGCCAGCAGGAGAATGGCTCGCACAGATACGCAGTATTTT.